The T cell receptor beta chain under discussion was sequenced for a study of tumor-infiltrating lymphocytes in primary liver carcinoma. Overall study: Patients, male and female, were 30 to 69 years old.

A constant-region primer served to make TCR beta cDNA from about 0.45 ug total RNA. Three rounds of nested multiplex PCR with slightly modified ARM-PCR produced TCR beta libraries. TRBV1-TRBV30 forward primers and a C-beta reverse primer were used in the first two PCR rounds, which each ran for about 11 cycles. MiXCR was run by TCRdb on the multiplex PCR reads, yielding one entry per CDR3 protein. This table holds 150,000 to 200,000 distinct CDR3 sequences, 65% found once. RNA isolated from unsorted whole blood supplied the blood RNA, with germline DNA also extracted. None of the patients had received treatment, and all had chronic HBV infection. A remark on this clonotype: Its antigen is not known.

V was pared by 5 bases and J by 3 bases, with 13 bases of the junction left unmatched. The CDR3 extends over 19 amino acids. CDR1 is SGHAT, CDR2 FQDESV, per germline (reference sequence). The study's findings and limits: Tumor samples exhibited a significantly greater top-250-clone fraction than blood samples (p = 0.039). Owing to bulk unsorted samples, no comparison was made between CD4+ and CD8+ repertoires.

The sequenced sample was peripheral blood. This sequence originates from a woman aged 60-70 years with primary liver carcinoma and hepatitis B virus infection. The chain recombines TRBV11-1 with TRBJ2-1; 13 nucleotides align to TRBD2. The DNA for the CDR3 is TGTGCCAGCAGCCGAACGGGACTAGCGGGATCGACGAGCTACAATGAGCAGTTCTTC. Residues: CASSRTGLAGSTSYNEQFF.